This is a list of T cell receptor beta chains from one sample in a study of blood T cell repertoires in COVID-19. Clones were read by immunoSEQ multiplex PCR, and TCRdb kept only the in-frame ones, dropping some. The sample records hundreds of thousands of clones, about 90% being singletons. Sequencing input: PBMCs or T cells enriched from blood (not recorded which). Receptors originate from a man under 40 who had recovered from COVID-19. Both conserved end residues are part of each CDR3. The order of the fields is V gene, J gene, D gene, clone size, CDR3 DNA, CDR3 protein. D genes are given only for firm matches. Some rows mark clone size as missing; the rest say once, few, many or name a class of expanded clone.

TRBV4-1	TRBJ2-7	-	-	TGCGCCAGCAGCCAGAGGGACAAGAGCTCCTACGAGCAGTACTTC	CASSQRDKSSYEQYF
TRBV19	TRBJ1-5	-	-	TGTGCCAGTACCTCGGGAGGGGTTTATAGCAATCAGCCCCAGCATTTT	CASTSGGVYSNQPQHF
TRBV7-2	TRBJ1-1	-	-	TGTGCCAGCAGCTTAGACAGGGTTGCTGAAGCTTTCTTT	CASSLDRVAEAFF
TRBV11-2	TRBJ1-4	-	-	TGTGCCAGCAGCTCCGGGTCTTTGTCCCGTCCGAATGAAAAACTGTTTTTT	CASSSGSLSRPNEKLFF
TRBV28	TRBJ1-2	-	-	TGTGCCAGCAGTTCCCCTAGAAAGGGGAACTATGGCTACACCTTC	CASSSPRKGNYGYTF
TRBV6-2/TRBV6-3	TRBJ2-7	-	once	TGTGCCAGCAGTAACAGCTACGAGCAGTACTTC	CASSNSYEQYF
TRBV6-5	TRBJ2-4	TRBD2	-	TGTGCCAGCAGTAGGAGGACTAGGAGGGGAAACATTCAGTACTTC	CASSRRTRRGNIQYF
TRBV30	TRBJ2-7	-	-	TGTGCCTGGAGTCCCGGACTACTCTCCGAGCAGTACTTC	CAWSPGLLSEQYF
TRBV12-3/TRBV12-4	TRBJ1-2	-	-	TGTGCCAGCAGTTTACAGGACACCTATGGCTACACCTTC	CASSLQDTYGYTF
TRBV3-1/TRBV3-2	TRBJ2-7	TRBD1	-	TGTGCCAGCAGCCCCCGGGACAGGGCTCCTTCCGAGCAGTACTTC	CASSPRDRAPSEQYF
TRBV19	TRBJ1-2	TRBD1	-	TGTGCCAGCTATCCCGGGACAGGGAACTATGGCTACACCTTC	CASYPGTGNYGYTF
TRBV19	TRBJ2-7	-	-	TGTGCCAGTAGTATTTTGAGTAACGGGGAGCAGTACTTC	CASSILSNGEQYF
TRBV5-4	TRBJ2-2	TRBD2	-	TGTGCCAGCAGAGCTAGCGGGGCGAACACCGGGGAGCTGTTTTTT	CASRASGANTGELFF
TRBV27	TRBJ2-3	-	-	TGTGCCAGCAGTTTAGCGGGGGCTAGCACAGATACGCAATATTTT	CASSLAGASTDTQYF
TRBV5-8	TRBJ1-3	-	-	TGTGCCAGCAGCTTGGCCGCGGGGGGCTCCGGAAACACCATATATTTT	CASSLAAGGSGNTIYF
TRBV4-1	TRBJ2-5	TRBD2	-	TGCGCCAGCAGCCTCCTAAAGTCGCTAGCGGGGGGAGGACAAGAGACCCAGTACTTC	CASSLLKSLAGGGQETQYF
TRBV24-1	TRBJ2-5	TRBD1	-	TGTGCCACCAGTGATTTAGGACAGGTGGAGACCCAGTACTTC	CATSDLGQVETQYF
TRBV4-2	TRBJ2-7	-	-	TGTGCCAGCAGCCTAGGACAGTCGACCTCCTACGAGCAGTACTTC	CASSLGQSTSYEQYF
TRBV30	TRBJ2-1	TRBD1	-	TGTGCCTGGGGCAGGAGACAGGGGTTAGGCAATGAGCAGTTCTTC	CAWGRRQGLGNEQFF
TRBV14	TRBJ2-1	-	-	TGTGCCAGCAGCCTTCGTCAGGGAGGATACAATGAGCAGTTCTTC	CASSLRQGGYNEQFF
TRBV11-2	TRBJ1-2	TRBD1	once	TGTGCCAGCAGCTTAGATCTGACAGGGGCCGGTGACTATGGCTACACCTTC	CASSLDLTGAGDYGYTF
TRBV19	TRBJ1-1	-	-	TGTGCCAGTAGTATAGTGTGGGGGGTAAACACTGAAGCTTTCTTT	CASSIVWGVNTEAFF
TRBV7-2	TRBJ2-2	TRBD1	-	TGTGCCAGCAGCTTAGCTCAGACAGGGGTACGCGGGGAGCTGTTTTTT	CASSLAQTGVRGELFF
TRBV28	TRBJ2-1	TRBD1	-	TGTGCCAGCAGGGAGACGGGGACAGGGCTCGATGAGCAGTTCTTC	CASRETGTGLDEQFF
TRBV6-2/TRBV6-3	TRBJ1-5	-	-	TGTGCCAGCAGTTACTCGATTTCCAGATATAGCAATCAGCCCCAGCATTTT	CASSYSISRYSNQPQHF
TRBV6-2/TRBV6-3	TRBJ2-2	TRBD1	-	TGTGCCAGCAGTTACGTACAGGGGGCCACCGGGGAGCTGTTTTTT	CASSYVQGATGELFF
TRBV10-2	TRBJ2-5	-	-	TGCGCCAGCAGTGAGTCGGGAGGGGGTGAAGAGACCCAGTACTTC	CASSESGGGEETQYF
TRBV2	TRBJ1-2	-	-	TGTGCCAGCAGTGAAACAACAGGGAACTATGGCTACACCTTC	CASSETTGNYGYTF
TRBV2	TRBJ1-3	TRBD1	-	TGTGCCAGCAGTGAAGGGGGGGACAGGGGGAACACCATATATTTT	CASSEGGDRGNTIYF
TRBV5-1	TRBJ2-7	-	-	TGCGCCAGCAGCTCCTTGTACGAGCAGTACTTC	CASSSLYEQYF
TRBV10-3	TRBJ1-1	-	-	TGTGCCATCAGTGAGGGGGCTTTGGACACTGAAGCTTTCTTT	CAISEGALDTEAFF
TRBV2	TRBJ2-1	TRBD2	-	TGTGCCAGCAGTGGGACTAGCGGGATCCGCAATGAGCAGTTCTTC	CASSGTSGIRNEQFF
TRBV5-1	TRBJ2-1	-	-	TGCGCCACCTCCAGGGTCCTGGGGTACAATGAGCAGTTCTTC	CATSRVLGYNEQFF
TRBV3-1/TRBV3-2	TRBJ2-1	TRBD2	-	TGTGCCAGCAGCCAAGGGGCTAGCGGGGGGTCTAGTAATGAGCAGTTCTTC	CASSQGASGGSSNEQFF
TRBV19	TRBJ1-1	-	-	TGTGCCAGTAGTTCGTCATTTAGCACTGAAGCTTTCTTT	CASSSSFSTEAFF
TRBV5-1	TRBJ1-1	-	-	TGCGCCAGCAGCTTGGCCGCAGGGGTGAACACTGAAGCTTTCTTT	CASSLAAGVNTEAFF
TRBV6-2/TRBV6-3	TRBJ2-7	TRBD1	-	TGTGCCAGCAGTTACTCGAGACAGGGGACCCGATACGAGCAGTACTTC	CASSYSRQGTRYEQYF
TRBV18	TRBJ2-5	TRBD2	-	TGTGCCAGCTCAGCCCCACGGCCAGCGGGAGAAGAGACCCAGTACTTC	CASSAPRPAGEETQYF
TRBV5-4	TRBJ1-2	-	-	TGTGCCAGCAGCTTGGCCGGGGGGCCTAACTATGGCTACACCTTC	CASSLAGGPNYGYTF
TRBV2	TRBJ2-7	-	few	TGTGCCAGCAGTCTGGGACACCTTACCTACGAGCAGTACTTC	CASSLGHLTYEQYF